Described below is a single T cell receptor (beta chain) sequence and its context. This specimen comes from a study of blood T cell repertoires in COVID-19. In the study overall: PBMCs, B-cell-depleted T cells, or T cells were the source of the cDNA or gDNA that made up the material.

Germline V gene data show CDR1 as MNHEY and CDR2 as SMNVEV (reference sequence). This CDR3 has 14 residues. V was cut by 5 bases and J by 7 bases, with 15 bases left in between. The authors' processing: For nucleated cells, counts were estimated from reference gene primer amplification. Some clones are missing from TCRdb's copy, which holds only in-frame ones; the method was immunoSEQ multiplex PCR. The V and J calls and clone size were taken over from that table, and D and trimming were inferred from the DNA. The data hold about 75,000 clones, with around 83% observed a single time. The source material was peripheral blood. The gene calls are TRBV27 and TRBJ2-1; D remains unclear. The receptor was derived from a woman aged 45-59 years with acute or convalescent COVID-19. This CDR3 is CASSPNLRVNEQFF. The CDR3 DNA follows: TGTGCCAGCAGTCCGAACCTACGGGTGAATGAGCAGTTCTTC.